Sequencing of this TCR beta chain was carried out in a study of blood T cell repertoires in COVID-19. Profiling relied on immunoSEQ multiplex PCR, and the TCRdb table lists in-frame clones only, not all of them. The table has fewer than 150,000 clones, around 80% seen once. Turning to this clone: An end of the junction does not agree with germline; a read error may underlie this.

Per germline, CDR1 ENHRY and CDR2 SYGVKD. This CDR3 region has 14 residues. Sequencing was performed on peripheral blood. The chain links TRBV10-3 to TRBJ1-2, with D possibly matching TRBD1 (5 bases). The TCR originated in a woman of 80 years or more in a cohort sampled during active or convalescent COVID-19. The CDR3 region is CAISEDESGQGRAF. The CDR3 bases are TGTGCCATCAGTGAAGATGAGAGTGGTCAGGGTAGAGCCTTC.